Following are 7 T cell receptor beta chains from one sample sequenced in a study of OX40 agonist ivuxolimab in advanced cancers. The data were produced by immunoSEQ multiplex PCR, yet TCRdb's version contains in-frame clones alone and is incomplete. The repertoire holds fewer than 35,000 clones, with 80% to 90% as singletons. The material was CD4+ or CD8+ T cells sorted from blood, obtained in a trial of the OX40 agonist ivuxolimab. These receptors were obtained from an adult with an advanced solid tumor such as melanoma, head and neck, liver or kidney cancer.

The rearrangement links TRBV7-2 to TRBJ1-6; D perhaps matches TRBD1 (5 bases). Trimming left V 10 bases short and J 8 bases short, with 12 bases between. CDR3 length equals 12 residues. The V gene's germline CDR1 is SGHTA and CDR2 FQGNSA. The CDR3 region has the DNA TGTGCCAATGAGGGGATCGATTCACCCCTCCACTTT. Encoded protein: CANEGIDSPLHF.

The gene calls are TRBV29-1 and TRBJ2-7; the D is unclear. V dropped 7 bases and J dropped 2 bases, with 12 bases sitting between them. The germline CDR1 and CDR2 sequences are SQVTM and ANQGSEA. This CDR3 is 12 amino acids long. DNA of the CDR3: TGCAGCGCCGGCGCGCTAGCCTACGAGCAGTACTTC. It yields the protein CSAGALAYEQYF.

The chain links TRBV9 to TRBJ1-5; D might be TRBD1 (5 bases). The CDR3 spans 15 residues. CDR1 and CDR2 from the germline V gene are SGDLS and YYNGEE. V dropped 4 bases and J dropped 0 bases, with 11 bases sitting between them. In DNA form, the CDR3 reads TGTGCCAGCAGCCGATGGGGGAATAGCAATCAGCCCCAGCATTTT. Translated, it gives CASSRWGNSNQPQHF.

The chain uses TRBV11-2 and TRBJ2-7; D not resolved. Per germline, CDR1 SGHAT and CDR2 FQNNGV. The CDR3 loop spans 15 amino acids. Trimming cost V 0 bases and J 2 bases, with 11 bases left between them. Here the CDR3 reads CASSLEVPSTYEQYF. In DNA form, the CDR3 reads TGTGCCAGCAGCTTAGAAGTTCCCAGCACCTACGAGCAGTACTTC.

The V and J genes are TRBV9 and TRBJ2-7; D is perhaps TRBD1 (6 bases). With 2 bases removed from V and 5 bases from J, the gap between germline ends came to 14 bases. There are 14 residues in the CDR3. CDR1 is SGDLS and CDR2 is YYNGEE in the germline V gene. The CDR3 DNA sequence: TGTGCCAGCAGCGTTAGCTTAACAGGGCACGAGCAGTACTTC. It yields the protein CASSVSLTGHEQYF. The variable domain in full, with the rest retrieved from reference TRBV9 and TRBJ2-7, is DSGVTQTPKHLITATGQRVTLRCSPRSGDLSVYWYQQSLDQGLQFLIQYYNGEERAKGNILERFSAQQFPDLHSELNLSSLELGDSALYFCASSVSLTGHEQYFGPGTRLTVT.

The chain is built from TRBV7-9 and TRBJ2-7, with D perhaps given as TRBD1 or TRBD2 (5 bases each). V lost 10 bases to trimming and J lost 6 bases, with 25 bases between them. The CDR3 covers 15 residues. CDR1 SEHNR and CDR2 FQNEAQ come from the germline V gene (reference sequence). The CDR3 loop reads CATRLVGPRGAEQYF. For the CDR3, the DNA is TGTGCCACCCGCCTGGTTGGGCCTCGAGGGGCCGAGCAGTACTTC.

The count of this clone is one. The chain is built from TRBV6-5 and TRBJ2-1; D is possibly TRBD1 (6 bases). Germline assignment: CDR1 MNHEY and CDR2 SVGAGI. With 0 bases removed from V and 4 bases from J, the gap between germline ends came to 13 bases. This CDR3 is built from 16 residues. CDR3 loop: CASSYSMGAGYNEQFF. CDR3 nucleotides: TGTGCCAGCAGTTACTCTATGGGGGCCGGATACAATGAGCAGTTCTTC.